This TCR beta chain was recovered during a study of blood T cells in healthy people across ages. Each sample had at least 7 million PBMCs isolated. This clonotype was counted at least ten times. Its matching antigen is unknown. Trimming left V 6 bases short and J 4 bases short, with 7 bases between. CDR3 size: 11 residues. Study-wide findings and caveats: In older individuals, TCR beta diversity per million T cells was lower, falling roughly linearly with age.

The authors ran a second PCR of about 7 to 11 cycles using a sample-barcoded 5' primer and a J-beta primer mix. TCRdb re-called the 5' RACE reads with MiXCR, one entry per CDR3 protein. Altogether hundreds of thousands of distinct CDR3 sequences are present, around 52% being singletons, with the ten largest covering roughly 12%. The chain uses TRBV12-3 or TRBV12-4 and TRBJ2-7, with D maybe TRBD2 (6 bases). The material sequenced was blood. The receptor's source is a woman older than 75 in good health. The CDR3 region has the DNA TGTGCCAGCAGGGAGGGATACGAGCAGTACTTC. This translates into CASREGYEQYF.